The 8 T cell receptor beta chains presented below share a single source sample, sequenced in a study of cytomegalovirus exposure and HLA in healthy donors. PCR employed 60 Vbeta and 13 Jbeta primers. Some clones are missing from TCRdb's copy, which holds only in-frame ones; the method was immunoSEQ multiplex PCR. The table lists around 300,000 clones, just under 85% of them singletons, with 2% in the top ten. The sequencing input was PBMCs. The receptor source for this set is a woman aged 35 to 49 in good health and CMV-seropositive.

The V gene is TRBV19, the J gene TRBJ2-2, with TRBD2 matching 7 bases. The CDR3 runs to 16 residues. V shed 1 base, J shed 6 bases, and the junction held 8 bases outside the gene matches. In germline, CDR1 is LNHDA, CDR2 SQIVND (reference sequence). For the CDR3, the DNA is TGTGCCAGTAGTATAGGGTGGACTAGAGGGCCCGGGGAGCTGTTTTTT. Its protein product is CASSIGWTRGPGELFF.

The chain uses TRBV19 and TRBJ1-1; D is uncertain. V was shortened by 5 bases and J by 5 bases, with 9 bases between the two germline ends. Germline-derived CDR1 and CDR2 are LNHDA and SQIVND (reference sequence). The CDR3 length is 12 residues. CDR3 in DNA: TGTGCCAGTAGTGTTACCCGGACTGAAGCTTTCTTT. This encodes CASSVTRTEAFF.

The V gene is TRBV4-3, the J gene TRBJ1-2; TRBD1 aligns across 10 bases. The ends lost 2 bases at V and 12 bases at J; junction bases unmatched: 12. CDR1 is LGHNA, CDR2 YSLEER, per germline. The CDR3 extends over 15 amino acids. The CDR3 sequence: CASSQTHDRGRNHTF. CDR3 in DNA: TGCGCCAGCAGCCAAACACACGACAGGGGGCGAAACCACACCTTC.

As to this clone: Within the sample, other DNA sequences also encode this same CDR3. V gene TRBV7-9 combines with J gene TRBJ1-3; D is uncertain. This CDR3 is 12 amino acids long. Germline values: CDR1 SEHNR, CDR2 FQNEAQ (reference sequence). The ends were cut back, 5 bases at V and 0 bases at J, with 2 bases in the middle. CDR3 DNA sequence: TGTGCCAGCAGCCTCTCTGGAAACACCATATATTTT. As protein: CASSLSGNTIYF.

As regards this clone: Other DNA sequences in the sample encode the same CDR3. The chain is built from TRBV20-1 and TRBJ2-7; tentative D call: TRBD1 (5 bases). The V end lost 6 bases, the J end lost 3 bases, and 9 bases lay between the germline ends. The CDR3 extends over 11 amino acids. The V gene's germline CDR1 is DFQATT and CDR2 SNEGSKA (reference sequence). CDR3 sequence reads: CSARTSYEQYF. CDR3 nucleotides: TGCAGTGCAAGGACAAGCTACGAGCAGTACTTC.

The chain has TRBV9 and TRBJ1-5; 8 positions agree with TRBD1. V dropped 3 bases and J dropped 5; count of bases not matched to a gene: 22. This CDR3 contains 20 residues. Germline values: CDR1 SGDLS, CDR2 YYNGEE. The CDR3 coding sequence is TGTGCCAGCAGCGCGGTAAGAGACCAGGGGGCGCTTTGCGCCTATCAGCCCCAGCATTTT. Protein product: CASSAVRDQGALCAYQPQHF. The full variable domain, in which reference TRBV9 and TRBJ1-5 provide the parts outside the CDR3, is DSGVTQTPKHLITATGQRVTLRCSPRSGDLSVYWYQQSLDQGLQFLIQYYNGEERAKGNILERFSAQQFPDLHSELNLSSLELGDSALYFCASSAVRDQGALCAYQPQHFGDGTRLSIL.

This chain links TRBV19 with TRBJ2-7; tentative D call: TRBD1 (6 bases). The germline gives CDR1 LNHDA, CDR2 SQIVND (reference sequence). The CDR3 has 15 amino acids. V dropped 6 bases and J dropped 3 bases, with 18 bases sitting between them. This CDR3 is CASSTKTGGYYEQYF. In DNA, the CDR3 is TGTGCCAGTAGCACAAAGACAGGAGGCTACTACGAGCAGTACTTC.

This rearrangement joins TRBV5-1 to TRBJ1-2; TRBD1 matches at 7 bases. Germline V gives CDR1 SGHRS, CDR2 YFSETQ. Trimming took 0 bases from V and 5 from J; bases not matched to a gene: 4. There are 14 residues in the CDR3. The CDR3 is CASSLEGGGYGYTF. CDR3 coding DNA: TGCGCCAGCAGCTTGGAAGGGGGCGGGTATGGCTACACCTTC.